The 20 T cell receptor beta chains reported below all come from one sample, sequenced in a study of Ad26.COV2.S vaccination and SARS-CoV-2 variants. Repertoires were generated with immunoSEQ multiplex PCR, while TCRdb's copy carries only in-frame clones and drops some. The repertoire holds 350,000 to 500,000 clones, with about nine tenths as singletons. Treatment of the sample: over 15 received Ad26.COV2.S at low or high dose, single or two shots; about 5 received placebo; per-sample allocation not given. Following the first vaccine or placebo injection, samples were taken on day 63. Sequenced material: peripheral blood, taken in a trial of Ad26.COV2.S vaccine versus placebo. All receptors derive from a person between 18 and 65 years old who received the Ad26.COV2.S COVID-19 vaccine or a placebo.

The chain couples TRBV4-3 to TRBJ2-2; TRBD2 agrees at 9 bases. In germline, CDR1 is LGHNA, CDR2 YSLEER. This CDR3 is 16 amino acids long. V lost 2 bases and J lost 5; bases outside the gene matches: 6. CDR3 bases: TGCGCCAGCAGCCAAAAGGGGACTAGCTTAACCGGGGAGCTGTTTTTT. It encodes CASSQKGTSLTGELFF.

J is TRBJ2-1 and V is TRBV7-2; 7 bases agree with TRBD2. In germline, CDR1 is SGHTA, CDR2 FQGNSA. CDR3 size: 15 residues. The junction had 3 bases not matched to a gene; V was cut back by 1 base and J by 3 bases. CDR3 residues: CASSLDSGDYNEQFF. CDR3 DNA: TGTGCCAGCAGCTTAGACAGCGGGGACTACAATGAGCAGTTCTTC.

The sample holds a few counts of this clone. The chain employs TRBV21-1 and TRBJ1-5; the D call of TRBD1 is as the table states it, not checked on the DNA. TRBV21-1 is a pseudogene segment. This CDR3 contains 16 residues. The CDR3 coding sequence is TGTGCCACATCCCCGCCGACAGGGGGCGGTAATCAGCCCCAGCATTTT. This sequence encodes CATSPPTGGGNQPQHF.

J is TRBJ2-5 and V is TRBV12-3 or TRBV12-4; 9 positions agree with TRBD2. Trimming at V came to 6 bases and at J to 5 bases, leaving 4 bases not matched to a gene. This CDR3 contains 13 residues. CDR3 sequence: CASRVAGVETQYF. The CDR3 region has the DNA TGTGCCAGCAGGGTAGCGGGAGTTGAGACCCAGTACTTC.

The rearrangement uses TRBV18 and TRBJ2-1, with 8 bases matching TRBD2. The germline CDR1 and CDR2 sequences are KGHSH and LQKENI. Trimming at V came to 5 bases and at J to 1 base, leaving 10 bases not matched to a gene. This CDR3 has 17 amino acids. CDR3 region: CASSSREGGTSYNEQFF. The CDR3 bases are TGTGCCAGCTCAAGCCGGGAGGGAGGGACTTCCTACAATGAGCAGTTCTTC.

The genes are TRBV14 and TRBJ1-1; TRBD1 is a possible D gene (6 bases). This CDR3 is 14 amino acids long. Germline loops: CDR1 SGHDN, CDR2 FVKESK. V lost 4 bases and J lost 1, with 10 bases in between. In DNA, the CDR3 is TGTGCCAGCAGCCCAGGGGTCCGGAACACTGAAGCTTTCTTT. Translating gives CASSPGVRNTEAFF.

This chain uses TRBV27 with TRBJ1-5; the D gene is possibly TRBD1 (5 bases). Trimming shortened V by 5 bases and J by 1 base, and 9 bases separated the two germline ends. CDR1 and CDR2 from the germline V gene are MNHEY and SMNVEV (reference sequence). CDR3 length: 14 amino acids. CDR3 in amino acids: CASSTRQSNQPQHF. The CDR3 bases are TGTGCCAGCAGTACTCGACAGAGCAATCAGCCCCAGCATTTT.

This clone has a single count. The chain is built from TRBV6-5 and TRBJ2-7; TRBD2 might be the D (6 bases). The CDR3 is 14 amino acids. V was pared by 8 bases and J by 5 bases, with 19 bases between. The germline gives CDR1 MNHEY, CDR2 SVGAGI. The CDR3 spells CASRPSREWNEQYF. The CDR3 DNA is TGTGCCAGCCGTCCGAGCCGGGAGTGGAACGAGCAGTACTTC.

The V call is TRBV30, the J call TRBJ1-2; D might be TRBD1 (5 bases). Germline V gives CDR1 GTSNPN, CDR2 SVGIG (reference sequence). V dropped 0 bases and J dropped 3 bases, with 11 bases sitting between them. This CDR3 spans 14 amino acids. The CDR3 DNA reads as TGTGCCTGGAGTGTAAGGGGAGTTTACTATGGCTACACCTTC. Protein: CAWSVRGVYYGYTF. The complete variable domain, with remaining parts taken from reference TRBV30 and TRBJ1-2, reads SQTIHQWPATLVQPVGSPLSLECTVEGTSNPNLYWYRQAAGRGLQLLFYSVGIGQISSEVPQNLSASRPQDRQFILSSKKLLLSDSGFYLCAWSVRGVYYGYTFGSGTRLTVV.

The chain carries TRBV6-5 and TRBJ1-4; possible D gene TRBD1, 6 bases. Germline CDR1 MNHEY, CDR2 SVGAGI. The CDR3 consists of 14 residues. Trimming cost V 6 bases and J 3 bases, with 11 bases left between them. DNA of the CDR3: TGTGCCAGCAGAACACAGGGCTCTAATGAAAAACTGTTTTTT. Its protein is CASRTQGSNEKLFF.

This chain joins TRBV6-5 and TRBJ2-7, with 9 bases fitting TRBD2. The germline CDR1 and CDR2 sequences are MNHEY and SVGAGI. CDR3 size: 14 residues. The J segment lost 2 bases and the V segment lost 11 bases, leaving 10 bases of the junction unmatched. The CDR3 reads CAVTSGRLAYEQYF. The DNA for the CDR3 is TGTGCCGTTACCAGCGGGAGGTTGGCCTACGAGCAGTACTTC.

The J gene is TRBJ1-1, the V gene TRBV30; D gene unclear. CDR3 size: 14 residues. V lost 0 bases to trimming and J lost 4 bases, with 12 bases between them. The germline V gene encodes CDR1 GTSNPN and CDR2 SVGIG (reference sequence). CDR3 DNA: TGTGCCTGGAGTGTACGTTTGGGCGGCACTGAAGCTTTCTTT. Translated, it gives CAWSVRLGGTEAFF.

The chain uses TRBV21-1 and TRBJ2-3; the table's D call of TRBD2 was not tested on the DNA. TRBV21-1 is listed as a pseudogene. The CDR3 covers 19 residues. CDR3 nucleotides: TGTGCCAGCAGCAAACAGAGGACTAGCGGGATAAGAGAGGCAGATACGCAGTATTTT. This sequence encodes CASSKQRTSGIREADTQYF.

The chain recombines TRBV4-1 with TRBJ1-2; 8 bases fit TRBD1. The germline CDR1 and CDR2 sequences are MGHRA and YSYEKL. The CDR3 covers 16 residues. Trimming took 2 bases from V and 7 from J; bases not matched to a gene: 12. CDR3 DNA sequence: TGCGCCAGCAGCCAATCTCCAGCAGGGGGCCTGACTGGCTACACCTTC. Its protein product is CASSQSPAGGLTGYTF.

This chain joins TRBV9 and TRBJ2-3; TRBD1 is a possible D gene (5 bases). V lost 7 bases and J lost 1, with 13 bases in between. The CDR3 sequence is 14 residues long. Germline lookup yields CDR1 SGDLS and CDR2 YYNGEE. The CDR3 loop is CASAVGPGTDTQYF. Here the CDR3 DNA reads TGTGCCAGCGCTGTGGGGCCGGGCACAGATACGCAGTATTTT. Drawing the rest from reference TRBV9 and TRBJ2-3, the complete variable domain is DSGVTQTPKHLITATGQRVTLRCSPRSGDLSVYWYQQSLDQGLQFLIQYYNGEERAKGNILERFSAQQFPDLHSELNLSSLELGDSALYFCASAVGPGTDTQYFGPGTRLTVL.

The chain joins TRBV6-2 or TRBV6-3 to TRBJ2-1; a possible D gene is TRBD2 (5 bases). Germline-derived CDR1 and CDR2 are MNHEY and SVGEGT. With 6 bases removed from V and 6 bases from J, the gap between germline ends came to 12 bases. The CDR3 totals 13 residues. CDR3 in DNA: TGTGCCAGCAGCCCCGGACTTGGCAATGAGCAGTTCTTC. This gives the protein CASSPGLGNEQFF.

The chain uses TRBV27 and TRBJ2-3; D call uncertain. The length of the CDR3 is 15 residues. Germline CDR1 reads MNHEY; CDR2 reads SMNVEV (reference sequence). Trimming pared 6 bases from V and 2 bases from J, leaving 15 bases between. In nucleotides, the CDR3 is TGTGCCAGCAGCCCCCTCGTACAAAACACAGATACGCAGTATTTT. As protein: CASSPLVQNTDTQYF.

In its sample, this clone was seen once. This chain connects TRBV18 to TRBJ2-1, with D perhaps matching TRBD1 (6 bases). Per germline, CDR1 KGHSH and CDR2 LQKENI. V dropped 3 bases and J dropped 5 bases, with 14 bases sitting between them. CDR3 length equals 15 residues. The CDR3 reads CASSPSGTTNNEQFF. The CDR3, as DNA: TGTGCCAGCTCACCGTCCGGGACAACTAACAATGAGCAGTTCTTC.

CDR3: CASSATGDSYNEQFF. CDR3 in DNA: TGTGCCAGCTCAGCTACAGGGGACTCCTACAATGAGCAGTTCTTC. V is TRBV18 and J is TRBJ2-1; 7 bases agree with TRBD1. V lost 5 bases to trimming and J lost 0 bases; unmatched junction nucleotides: 4. CDR3 length: 15 residues. Germline CDR1 is KGHSH and CDR2 is LQKENI.

The chain carries TRBV13 and TRBJ2-7; weak D call: TRBD1 (6 bases). V dropped 11 bases and J dropped 2 bases, with 16 bases sitting between them. CDR3 length: 13 residues. Germline CDR1 PRHDT, CDR2 FYEKMQ (reference sequence). In DNA, the CDR3 is TGTGCCGGACACCGACAGGTAACCTACGAGCAGTACTTC. It yields the protein CAGHRQVTYEQYF.